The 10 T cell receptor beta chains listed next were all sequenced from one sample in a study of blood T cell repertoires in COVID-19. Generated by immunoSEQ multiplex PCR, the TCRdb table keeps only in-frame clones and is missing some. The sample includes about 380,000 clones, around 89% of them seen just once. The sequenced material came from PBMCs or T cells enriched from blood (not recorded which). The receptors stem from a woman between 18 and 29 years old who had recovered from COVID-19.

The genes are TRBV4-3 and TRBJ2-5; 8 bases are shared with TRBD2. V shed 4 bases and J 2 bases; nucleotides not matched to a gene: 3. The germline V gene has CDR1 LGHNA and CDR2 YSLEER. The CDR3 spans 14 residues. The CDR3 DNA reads TGCGCCAGCAGCCTAGCGGGGAGTCAAGAGACCCAGTACTTC. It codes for CASSLAGSQETQYF.

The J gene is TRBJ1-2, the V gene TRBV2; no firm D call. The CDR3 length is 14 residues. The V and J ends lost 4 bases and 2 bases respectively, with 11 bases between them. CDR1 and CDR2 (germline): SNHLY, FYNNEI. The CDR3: CASSANGLNYGYTF. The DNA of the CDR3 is TGTGCCAGCAGTGCCAACGGTTTAAACTATGGCTACACCTTC. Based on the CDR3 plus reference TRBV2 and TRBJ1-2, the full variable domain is EPEVTQTPSHQVTQMGQEVILRCVPISNHLYFYWYRQILGQKVEFLVSFYNNEISEKSEIFDDQFSVERPDGSNFTLKIRSTKLEDSAMYFCASSANGLNYGYTFGSGTRLTVV.

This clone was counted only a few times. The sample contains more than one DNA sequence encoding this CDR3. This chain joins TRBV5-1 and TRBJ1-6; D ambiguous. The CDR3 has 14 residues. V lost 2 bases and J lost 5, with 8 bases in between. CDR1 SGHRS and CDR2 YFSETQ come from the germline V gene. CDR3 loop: CASSFGGDNSPLHF. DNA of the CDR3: TGCGCCAGCAGCTTTGGAGGTGATAATTCACCCCTCCACTTT.

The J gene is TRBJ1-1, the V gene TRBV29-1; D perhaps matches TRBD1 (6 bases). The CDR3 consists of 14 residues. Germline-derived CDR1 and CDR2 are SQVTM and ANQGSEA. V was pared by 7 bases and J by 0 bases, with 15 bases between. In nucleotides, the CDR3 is TGCAGCGCACAGACAGGACTCATGAACACTGAAGCTTTCTTT. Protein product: CSAQTGLMNTEAFF.

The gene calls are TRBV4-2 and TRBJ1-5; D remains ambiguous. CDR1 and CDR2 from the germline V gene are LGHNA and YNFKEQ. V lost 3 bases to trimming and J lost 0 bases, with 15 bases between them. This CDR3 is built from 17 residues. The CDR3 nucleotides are TGTGCCAGCAGCCATGAACCCGGGTCCTTTAGCAATCAGCCCCAGCATTTT. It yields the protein CASSHEPGSFSNQPQHF.

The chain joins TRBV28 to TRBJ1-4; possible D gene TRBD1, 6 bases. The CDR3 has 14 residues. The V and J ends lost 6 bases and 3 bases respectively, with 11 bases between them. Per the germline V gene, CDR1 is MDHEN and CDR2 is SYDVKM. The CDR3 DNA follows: TGTGCCAGCAGCCCAGGGGCTTCTAATGAAAAACTGTTTTTT. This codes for CASSPGASNEKLFF.

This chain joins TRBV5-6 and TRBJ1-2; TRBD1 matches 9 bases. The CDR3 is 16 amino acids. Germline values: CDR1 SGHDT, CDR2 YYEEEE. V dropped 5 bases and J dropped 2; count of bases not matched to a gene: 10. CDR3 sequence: CASSPQTGGNNYGYTF. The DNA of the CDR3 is TGTGCCAGCAGTCCCCAGACAGGGGGTAACAACTATGGCTACACCTTC.

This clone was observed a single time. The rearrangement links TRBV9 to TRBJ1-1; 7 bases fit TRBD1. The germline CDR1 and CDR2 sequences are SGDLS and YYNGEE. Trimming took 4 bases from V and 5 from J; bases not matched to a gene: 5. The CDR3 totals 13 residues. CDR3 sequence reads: CASSLGTVTEAFF. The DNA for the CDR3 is TGTGCCAGCAGCCTCGGGACAGTAACTGAAGCTTTCTTT.

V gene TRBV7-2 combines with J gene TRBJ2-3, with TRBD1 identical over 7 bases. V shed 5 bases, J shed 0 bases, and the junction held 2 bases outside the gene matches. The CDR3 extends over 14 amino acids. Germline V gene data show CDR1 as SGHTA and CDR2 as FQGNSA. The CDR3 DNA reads TGTGCCAGCAGCAGGGGGCTCAGCACAGATACGCAGTATTTT. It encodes CASSRGLSTDTQYF.

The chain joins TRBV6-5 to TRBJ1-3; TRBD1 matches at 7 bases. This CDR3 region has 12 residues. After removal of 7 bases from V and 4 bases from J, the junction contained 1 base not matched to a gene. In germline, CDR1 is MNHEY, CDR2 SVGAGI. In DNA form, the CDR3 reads TGTGCCAGCACGACAGGGGGAAACACCATATATTTT. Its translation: CASTTGGNTIYF.